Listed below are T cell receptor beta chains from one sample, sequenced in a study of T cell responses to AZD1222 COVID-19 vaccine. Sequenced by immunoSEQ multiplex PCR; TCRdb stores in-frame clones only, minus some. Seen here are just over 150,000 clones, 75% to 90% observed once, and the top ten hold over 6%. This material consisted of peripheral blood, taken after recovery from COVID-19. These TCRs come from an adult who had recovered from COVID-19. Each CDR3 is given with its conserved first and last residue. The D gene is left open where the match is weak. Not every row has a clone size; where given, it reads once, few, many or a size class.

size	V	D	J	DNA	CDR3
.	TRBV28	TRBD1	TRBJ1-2	TGTGCCAGCAGTTCATTTACCCAGGGGGGAGCTAACTATGGCTACACCTTC	CASSSFTQGGANYGYTF
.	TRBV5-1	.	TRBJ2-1	TGCGCCAGCAGCGACCGCCCGAGACAGGACTACAATGAGCAGTTCTTC	CASSDRPRQDYNEQFF
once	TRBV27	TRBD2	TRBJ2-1	TGTGCCAGCAGTTTATCGACTAGCGGCGGAACCTACAATGAGCAGTTCTTC	CASSLSTSGGTYNEQFF
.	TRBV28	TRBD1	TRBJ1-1	TGTGCCACCCGGACAGGGCCCACTGAAGCTTTCTTT	CATRTGPTEAFF
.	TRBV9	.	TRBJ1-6	TGTGCCAGCAGCGTAGATTGGGGAAGCAATTCACCCCTCCACTTT	CASSVDWGSNSPLHF
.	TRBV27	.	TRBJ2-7	TGTGCCAGCAGTTTAGGTGCCCTACGCAGGGAGCAGTACTTC	CASSLGALRREQYF
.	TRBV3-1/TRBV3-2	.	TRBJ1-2	TGTGCCAGCAGCCCAAGGGTAATGGGGGCGCAAGGCTACACCTTC	CASSPRVMGAQGYTF
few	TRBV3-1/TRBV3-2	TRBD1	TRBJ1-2	TGTGCCAGCAGCCCCAGGGGGCGCGGCTACACCTTC	CASSPRGRGYTF
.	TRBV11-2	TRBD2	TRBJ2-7	TGTGCCAGCAGCTCTCTAGCGGGCTCCTACGAGCAGTACTTC	CASSSLAGSYEQYF
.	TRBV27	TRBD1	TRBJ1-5	TGTGCCAGCAGTTTACAGGGGGTAAGTCAGCCCCAGCATTTT	CASSLQGVSQPQHF
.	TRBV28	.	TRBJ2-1	TGTGCCAGCAGTCAGACTCTAGGGGGGTACAATGAGCAGTTCTTC	CASSQTLGGYNEQFF
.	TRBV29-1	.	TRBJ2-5	TGCAGCGTTGAAGTGAGGAGGGCAGAGACCCAGTACTTC	CSVEVRRAETQYF
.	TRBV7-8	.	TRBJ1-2	TGTGCCAGCAGCCCGGAGGGGGGGGCTAGCTATGGCTACACCTTC	CASSPEGGASYGYTF
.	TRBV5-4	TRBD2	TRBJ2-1	TGTGCCAGCAGCTTGGGGGCGGGGGAGTACAATGAGCAGTTCTTC	CASSLGAGEYNEQFF
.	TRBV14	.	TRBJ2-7	TGTGCCAGCAGCCAAGGGCGGGACAGACTTTACGAGCAGTACTTC	CASSQGRDRLYEQYF
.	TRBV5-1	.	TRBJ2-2	TGCGCCAGCAGCTTCGAGGCCCCGGGGGCCAGGGCCGGGGAGCTGTTTTTT	CASSFEAPGARAGELFF
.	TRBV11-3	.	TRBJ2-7	TGTGCCAGCAGCTTAGCCCCTGGGGCCTACGAGCAGTACTTC	CASSLAPGAYEQYF
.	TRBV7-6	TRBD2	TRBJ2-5	TGTGCCAGCAGCTTAGGGCTAGCGGGGCTACAAGAGACCCAGTACTTC	CASSLGLAGLQETQYF
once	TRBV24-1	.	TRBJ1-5	TGTGCCACCAGTCTGGAGGGAGGGGTGAGCAATCAGCCCCAGCATTTT	CATSLEGGVSNQPQHF
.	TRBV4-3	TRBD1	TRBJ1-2	TGCGCCAGCAGCCAAGCTACAGGGGGCGAGTATGGCTACACCTTC	CASSQATGGEYGYTF
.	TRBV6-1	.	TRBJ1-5	TGTGCCAGCAGTGAAGCGTCCAGAAACAATCAGCCCCAGCATTTT	CASSEASRNNQPQHF
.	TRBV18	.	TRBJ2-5	TGTGCCAGCTCACCAAGCGGGACACGGACGCAAGAGACCCAGTACTTC	CASSPSGTRTQETQYF
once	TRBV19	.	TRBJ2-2	TGTGCCAGTAGTGCGGATTGGGGGGCGAGTACCGGGGAGCTGTTTTTT	CASSADWGASTGELFF
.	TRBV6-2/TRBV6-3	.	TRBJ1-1	TGTGCCAGCAGTGAGGGGATGGGGGGGACTGAAGCTTTCTTT	CASSEGMGGTEAFF
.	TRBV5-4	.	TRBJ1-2	TGTGCCAGCAGCTTGGCCACTTTACAGGGAAACTATGGCTACACCTTC	CASSLATLQGNYGYTF
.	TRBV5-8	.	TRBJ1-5	TGTGCCAGCAGCTACACATTGAAGCCCCAGCATTTT	CASSYTLKPQHF
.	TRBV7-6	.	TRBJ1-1	TGTGCCAGCAGCGCCGGGCCGGAAGCTTTCTTT	CASSAGPEAFF
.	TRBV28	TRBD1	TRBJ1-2	TGTGCCAGCAGTTCTGGACAGGGTGAGGATGGCTACACCTTC	CASSSGQGEDGYTF